This passage covers 21 T cell receptor beta chains from one sample sequenced in a study of Graves' ophthalmopathy and Graves' hyperthyroidism. RNA transcripts served as template for amplifying TCR beta CDR3 sequences. First-round RT-PCR with HTBI primers preceded a second-round multiplex PCR. TCRdb re-called the multiplex PCR reads through MiXCR, storing one row per CDR3 protein. The repertoire has a few hundred thousand distinct CDR3 sequences, roughly 15% of them found once; the top ten carry approximately 7%. The sample taken for sequencing was peripheral blood. The origin of the receptors is a woman aged 18-29 years with stable Graves' hyperthyroidism.

This clonotype was counted ten times or more. V usage is TRBV6-5 and J usage is TRBJ2-7; D remains ambiguous. This CDR3 comprises 13 residues. The V end lost 2 bases, the J end lost 5 bases, and 10 bases lay between the germline ends. The germline V gene encodes CDR1 MNHEY and CDR2 SVGAGI. CDR3 nucleotide sequence: TGTGCCAGCAGTTACGGTCCCGAGGACGAGCAGTACTTC. The encoded protein is CASSYGPEDEQYF.

The CDR3 region has the DNA TGTGCCAGCAGCTCCGGGCCTAGAGAGACCCAGTACTTC. Its protein product is CASSSGPRETQYF. V is TRBV3-1 and J is TRBJ2-5; D call uncertain. The V end was cut by 5 bases, the J end by 4 bases, with 11 bases between. The CDR3 has 13 residues. Germline values: CDR1 LGHDT, CDR2 YNNKEL (reference sequence).

Note on this clonotype: A read error is possible here, since a much larger clone lies one base away. The missing conserved phenylalanine or tryptophan at the end of this CDR3 makes a read error likely. This chain uses TRBV27 with TRBJ2-2; 8 positions agree with TRBD2. The V gene end was trimmed by 8 bases and the J gene end by 4 bases; junction bases not matched to a gene: 18. Per the germline V gene, CDR1 is MNHEY and CDR2 is SMNVEV (reference sequence). The CDR3 sequence is 18 residues long. The CDR3: CASSPYSGVTTGTGELFL. In nucleotides, the CDR3 is TGTGCCAGCTCTCCGTATAGCGGGGTTACAACGGGCACCGGGGAGCTGTTTTTG.

This clonotype was detected ten times or more. The conserved closing phenylalanine or tryptophan is absent in this CDR3, likely reflecting a read error. The chain employs TRBV5-1 and TRBJ1-2, with TRBD1 matching 7 bases. Looked up from germline, CDR1 is SGHRS and CDR2 is YFSETQ. The CDR3 is 14 residues long. The trim removed 4 bases at V and 3 bases at J, leaving 6 bases unmatched. The CDR3 is CASSQGEGYYGYTL. The CDR3 region has the DNA TGCGCCAGCAGCCAGGGGGAGGGCTACTATGGCTACACCCTC.

Many counts were recorded for this clonotype. The chain recombines TRBV5-1 with TRBJ2-7, with 10 positions matching TRBD1. The CDR3 sequence is 15 residues long. The germline CDR1 and CDR2 sequences are SGHRS and YFSETQ. The trim removed 2 bases at V and 5 bases at J, leaving 7 bases unmatched. The CDR3 nucleotides read TGCGCCAGCAGCTTCCTAGGGACAGGGGTGGACGAGCAGTACTTC. As protein: CASSFLGTGVDEQYF.

There are many counts of this clonotype. The chain has TRBV20-1 and TRBJ1-2, with D possibly being TRBD1 (5 bases). Germline values: CDR1 DFQATT, CDR2 SNEGSKA (reference sequence). Trimming stripped 4 bases from V and 7 bases from J, with 22 bases between. The CDR3 extends over 15 amino acids. The CDR3 loop reads CSAIRGHLQGGGYTF. CDR3 nucleotide sequence: TGCAGTGCTATAAGAGGTCATCTCCAGGGAGGTGGCTACACCTTC.

This clonotype occurred many times. The chain is built from TRBV7-2 and TRBJ2-5; D call uncertain. Germline-derived CDR1 and CDR2 are SGHTA and FQGNSA. The CDR3 is 14 residues long. Trimming left V 1 base short and J 5 bases short, with 11 bases between. CDR3 sequence reads: CASSLGQSGETQYF. CDR3 coding DNA: TGTGCCAGCAGCTTAGGGCAGTCGGGCGAGACCCAGTACTTC.

This clonotype was seen a few times. This chain joins TRBV5-1 and TRBJ2-6; D is possibly TRBD1 (6 bases). V lost 5 bases and J 0 bases, leaving 12 bases between the germline ends. Per germline, CDR1 SGHRS and CDR2 YFSETQ. This CDR3 spans 16 amino acids. The CDR3 sequence is CASRSDRISGANVLTF. The DNA for the CDR3 is TGCGCCAGCAGATCCGACAGGATCTCTGGGGCCAACGTCCTGACTTTC.

This clonotype was seen a handful of times. The rearrangement links TRBV18 to TRBJ1-6; D not certain. Trimming cost V 5 bases and J 2 bases, with 7 bases left between them. CDR1 KGHSH and CDR2 LQKENI come from the germline V gene. CDR3 length: 14 amino acids. DNA for the CDR3: TGTGCCAGCTCATCCGACACCTATAATTCACCCCTCCACTTT. Its translation is CASSSDTYNSPLHF.

This clonotype was picked up many times. The chain links TRBV6-1 to TRBJ1-1; no firm D call. Germline values: CDR1 MNHNS, CDR2 SASEGT. The ends were cut back, 5 bases at V and 1 base at J, with 11 bases in the middle. The CDR3 loop spans 14 amino acids. The DNA of the CDR3 is TGTGCCAGCAGTCGACCGACCGCGAACACTGAAGCTTTCTTT. Protein: CASSRPTANTEAFF.

This clonotype turned up a few times. V gene TRBV3-1 combines with J gene TRBJ1-2; a weak D match, TRBD1 (5 bases). The CDR3 sequence is 15 residues long. Germline lookup yields CDR1 LGHDT and CDR2 YNNKEL (reference sequence). The V gene lost 3 bases and the J gene lost 4 bases, with 15 bases spanning the gap. The DNA for the CDR3 is TGTGCCAGCAGCCATGAACCGGGACGCGGCTATGGCTACACCTTC. Translated: CASSHEPGRGYGYTF.

This clonotype has only a few counts. J is TRBJ1-1 and V is TRBV24-1; D is undetermined. Germline V lookup: CDR1 KGHDR, CDR2 SFDVKD. The germline V and J ends were trimmed by 1 base and 3 bases, with 11 bases remaining between them. The CDR3 extends over 15 amino acids. The chain's CDR3 is CATSDFEVADTEAFF. CDR3 bases: TGTGCCACCAGTGATTTTGAGGTGGCGGACACTGAAGCTTTCTTT.

This clonotype showed up many times. The gene calls are TRBV5-1 and TRBJ1-1; 9 bases match TRBD1. The V and J ends lost 4 bases and 3 bases, in that order; junction bases with no gene match: 7. Germline-derived CDR1 and CDR2 are SGHRS and YFSETQ. This CDR3 is built from 15 residues. In DNA, the CDR3 is TGCGCCAGCAGCGCGGGACAGGGATCGTACACTGAAGCTTTCTTT. This translates into CASSAGQGSYTEAFF.

At least ten counts were recorded for this clonotype. V and J are TRBV11-3 and TRBJ1-2; D ambiguous. The CDR3 length is 17 residues. The V gene lost 1 base and the J gene lost 3 bases, with 18 bases spanning the gap. CDR1 and CDR2 from the germline V gene are SGHNT and YENEEA. The CDR3 loop is CASSLGPGELDDYGYTF. For the CDR3, the DNA is TGTGCCAGCAGCTTAGGTCCGGGTGAGCTGGATGACTATGGCTACACCTTC.

This clonotype has just a few counts. The chain joins TRBV12-5 to TRBJ1-5, with 9 positions matching TRBD1. The CDR3 covers 18 residues. Germline V gives CDR1 LGHNT, CDR2 FRNRAP. V gave up 1 base and J gave up 1 base; unmatched junction bases: 8. As DNA, the CDR3 is TGTGCTAGTGGTTTGGCCCTACCGGGACAGGGAAGCAATCAGCCCCAGCATTTT. It translates to CASGLALPGQGSNQPQHF.

The chain is built from TRBV6-1 and TRBJ2-7, with D tentatively TRBD2 (6 bases). The length of the CDR3 is 14 residues. V dropped 4 bases and J dropped 6 bases, with 16 bases sitting between them. Looked up from germline, CDR1 is MNHNS and CDR2 is SASEGT. CDR3 loop: CASSVAEGRVEQYF. In DNA, the CDR3 is TGTGCCAGCAGTGTTGCGGAGGGTAGGGTCGAGCAGTACTTC.

This clonotype was detected ten times or more. The chain employs TRBV15 and TRBJ2-7, with 11 bases that match TRBD2. This CDR3 region has 16 residues. In germline, CDR1 is LNHNV, CDR2 YYDKDF (reference sequence). V lost 1 base and J lost 5; bases outside the gene matches: 7. The CDR3 protein is CATSRGGSGGAHEQYF. The CDR3 region has the DNA TGTGCCACCAGCAGAGGAGGTAGCGGGGGGGCCCACGAGCAGTACTTC.

This clonotype came up a few times. The chain carries TRBV3-1 and TRBJ1-1; weak D call: TRBD1 (6 bases). This CDR3 has 14 residues. V lost 4 bases and J 11 bases, leaving 20 bases between the germline ends. Looked up from germline, CDR1 is LGHDT and CDR2 is YNNKEL (reference sequence). The CDR3 nucleotides read TGTGCCAGCAGCCCTGTTGGGGACACGCGACGGGCTTTCTTT. Residues: CASSPVGDTRRAFF.

This clonotype was seen ten or more times. The chain employs TRBV7-2 and TRBJ1-5, with a possible D match to TRBD1 (5 bases). This CDR3 comprises 14 residues. Germline-derived CDR1 and CDR2 are SGHTA and FQGNSA. Trimming removed 5 bases at V and 5 bases at J, with 13 bases between. Here the CDR3 reads CASSLARGYQPQHF. For the CDR3, the DNA is TGTGCCAGCAGCCTCGCTAGGGGTTATCAGCCCCAGCATTTT.

This clonotype has at least ten counts. This rearrangement joins TRBV5-1 to TRBJ1-5; TRBD1 matches 9 bases. The germline gives CDR1 SGHRS, CDR2 YFSETQ. V lost 0 bases to trimming and J lost 7 bases; unmatched junction nucleotides: 11. CDR3 length equals 17 residues. CDR3 sequence (DNA): TGCGCCAGCAGCTTGGGGCCCTCGGGACAGGGTACCCAGCCCCAGCATTTT. It translates to CASSLGPSGQGTQPQHF.

This clonotype was counted at least ten times. The J gene is TRBJ1-5, the V gene TRBV6-2 or TRBV6-3, with 11 bases lining up with TRBD1. The CDR3 extends over 15 amino acids. V lost 2 bases to trimming and J lost 7 bases; unmatched junction nucleotides: 4. Germline V gene data show CDR1 as MNHEY and CDR2 as SVGEGT. The CDR3 coding sequence is TGTGCCAGCAGTTACGGACAGGGGGCCGGGCAGCCCCAGCATTTT. Protein: CASSYGQGAGQPQHF.